The following is a T cell receptor (beta chain) sequence with its context. The CDR3 is 16 residues long. The germline V gene encodes CDR1 MNHEY and CDR2 SMNVEV (reference sequence). Trimming cost V 6 bases and J 4 bases; bases outside gene matches: 10. Here immunoSEQ multiplex PCR was the method, and the copy in TCRdb shows in-frame clones only, minus some. The sample has approximately 300,000 clones; about 90% are singletons. The data derive from a study of blood T cell repertoires in COVID-19. Material for sequencing was PBMCs or T cells enriched from blood (not recorded which). The chain carries TRBV27 and TRBJ1-1; TRBD1 matches at 11 bases. This clonotype was obtained from a woman aged 25-40 years who had recovered from COVID-19. CDR3 sequence: CASSFNMGTGGTEAFF. CDR3 bases: TGTGCCAGCAGCTTCAATATGGGGACAGGGGGCACTGAAGCTTTCTTT.